The rows below give T cell receptor beta chains drawn from one sample of a study of shared clonotypes between healthy human individuals. Libraries were prepared by immunoSEQ multiplex PCR; TCRdb keeps only in-frame clonotypes and omits some of them. The table lists around 2,000,000 clones, roughly 94% of them singletons. Sequencing used naive CD8+ T cells sorted from blood. These receptor sequences come from a man in his late teens or twenties in good health. CDR3s include the opening cysteine and the closing phenylalanine or tryptophan. The D gene is left open where the match is weak. Clone size appears in some rows only: once, few, many, or a class for an expanded clone.

v_call	j_call	clone_size	d_call	cdr3_length	cdr3_aa	cdr3_nt
TRBV10-3	TRBJ2-1	few	TRBD2	15	CAISVIAGVDNEQFF	TGTGCCATCAGTGTAATAGCGGGAGTGGACAATGAGCAGTTCTTC
TRBV6-5	TRBJ1-1	.	.	15	CASTVTWPPNTEAFF	TGTGCCAGCACCGTGACATGGCCTCCGAACACTGAAGCTTTCTTT
TRBV13	TRBJ1-1	.	TRBD1	16	CASSLGGQGANTEAFF	TGTGCCAGCAGCTTAGGAGGACAGGGGGCGAACACTGAAGCTTTCTTT
TRBV9	TRBJ2-5	.	TRBD1	15	CASSVRGLLQETQYF	TGTGCCAGCTCAGTCAGGGGGCTTCTCCAAGAGACCCAGTACTTC
TRBV6-5	TRBJ1-1	.	.	14	CASSWDNPNTEAFF	TGTGCCAGCAGTTGGGACAACCCGAACACTGAAGCTTTCTTT
TRBV5-1	TRBJ2-1	.	TRBD2	16	CASSSGLAANYNEQFF	TGCGCCAGCAGCTCGGGACTAGCGGCGAACTACAATGAGCAGTTCTTC
TRBV6-5	TRBJ2-7	.	TRBD1	14	CASSYYRGKGEQYF	TGTGCCAGCAGTTATTACAGGGGAAAGGGAGAGCAGTACTTC
TRBV6-4	TRBJ1-2	.	TRBD1	16	CASSDPKQGGNYGYTF	TGTGCCAGCAGTGACCCCAAACAGGGGGGAAACTATGGCTACACCTTC
TRBV7-8	TRBJ2-1	.	TRBD2	15	CASSYLAGGYNEQFF	TGTGCCAGCAGCTACTTAGCGGGAGGGTACAATGAGCAGTTCTTC
TRBV11-2	TRBJ1-2	once	.	12	CASSPGNYGYTF	TGTGCCAGCAGCCCGGGCAACTATGGCTACACCTTC
TRBV18	TRBJ2-7	.	TRBD1	15	CASSPLQGNSYEQYF	TGTGCCAGCTCACCTCTACAGGGGAACTCCTACGAGCAGTACTTC
TRBV7-9	TRBJ1-2	few	.	14	CASGPRGRFGGYTF	TGTGCCAGCGGCCCGAGAGGGCGGTTTGGTGGCTACACCTTC
TRBV19	TRBJ2-7	.	TRBD1	13	CASTDGQGYEQYF	TGTGCCAGTACCGACGGACAGGGCTACGAGCAGTACTTC
TRBV7-9	TRBJ2-5	.	TRBD1	15	CASSPDGTGQSSQYF	TGTGCCAGCAGCCCAGATGGGACAGGGCAGAGTTCCCAGTACTTC
TRBV29-1	TRBJ2-1	.	TRBD1	15	CSVEGGQGAYNEQFF	TGCAGCGTTGAAGGGGGACAGGGCGCCTACAATGAGCAGTTCTTC
TRBV6-5	TRBJ1-1	.	.	14	CASSYWGESTEAFF	TGTGCCAGCAGTTACTGGGGGGAAAGCACTGAAGCTTTCTTT
TRBV7-9	TRBJ1-5	.	.	13	CASSHRDNQPQHF	TGTGCCAGCAGCCACAGAGATAATCAGCCCCAGCATTTT
TRBV7-9	TRBJ2-1	.	TRBD2	15	CASSFIAGGPNEQFF	TGTGCCAGCAGCTTCATAGCGGGGGGGCCGAATGAGCAGTTCTTC
TRBV2	TRBJ1-1	once	.	16	CASTSPERGSFTEAFF	TGTGCCAGCACCTCCCCAGAAAGGGGAAGTTTCACTGAAGCTTTCTTT
TRBV9	TRBJ1-6	.	.	13	CASVQPPNSPLHF	TGTGCCAGCGTTCAACCTCCTAATTCACCCCTCCACTTT
TRBV19	TRBJ2-1	once	.	16	CASSTASSPRHNEQFF	TGTGCCAGTAGTACCGCTTCTAGCCCCCGCCACAATGAGCAGTTCTTC